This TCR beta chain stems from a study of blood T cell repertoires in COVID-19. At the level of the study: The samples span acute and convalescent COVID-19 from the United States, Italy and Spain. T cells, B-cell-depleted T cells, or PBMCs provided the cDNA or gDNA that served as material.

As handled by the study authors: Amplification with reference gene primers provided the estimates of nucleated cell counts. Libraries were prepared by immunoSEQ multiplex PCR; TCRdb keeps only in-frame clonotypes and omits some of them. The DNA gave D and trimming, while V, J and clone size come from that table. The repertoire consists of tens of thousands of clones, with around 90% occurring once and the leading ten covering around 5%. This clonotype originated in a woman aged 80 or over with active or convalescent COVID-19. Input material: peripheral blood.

The CDR3 coding sequence is TGTGCCAGCAGCCTTAGGACAGGAGGGGGAGAAGAGCAGTACTTC. Its translation: CASSLRTGGGEEQYF. The chain combines TRBV7-9 with TRBJ2-7, with a tentative D call TRBD1 (7 bases). The V gene lost 5 bases and the J gene lost 7 bases, with 21 bases spanning the gap. The CDR3 contains 15 residues. Germline lookup yields CDR1 SEHNR and CDR2 FQNEAQ (reference sequence).